These 24 T cell receptor beta chains were sequenced from one sample in a study of T cell responses to AZD1222 COVID-19 vaccine. Data came from immunoSEQ multiplex PCR; TCRdb stores just in-frame clones and leaves some out. This sample has tens of thousands of clones, with nearly 90% found just once. This specimen was peripheral blood, taken on day 0 of AZD1222 vaccination. The origin of the receptors is an adult in good health.

As for this clone: A read error may produce the germline difference seen at one junction end. The chain couples TRBV28 to TRBJ1-1; no definite D call. CDR3 size: 13 residues. The V gene's germline CDR1 is MDHEN and CDR2 SYDVKM. The CDR3 nucleotides are TGTACCAGCAGTCCCAGCTTGAACACTGAAGCTTTCTTT. The encoded protein is CTSSPSLNTEAFF.

The chain employs TRBV29-1 and TRBJ2-7; possible D gene TRBD2, 5 bases. This CDR3 has 17 amino acids. The germline gives CDR1 SQVTM, CDR2 ANQGSEA. The V and J ends lost 1 base and 5 bases respectively, with 24 bases between them. The CDR3 protein is CSVEGWSGHSRSHEQYF. The CDR3 DNA follows: TGCAGCGTTGAAGGGTGGAGCGGCCACTCGAGAAGCCACGAGCAGTACTTC.

This chain connects TRBV10-3 to TRBJ1-4; 10 bases map to TRBD1. The CDR3 consists of 14 residues. Per the germline V gene, CDR1 is ENHRY and CDR2 is SYGVKD. The V segment lost 6 bases and the J segment 4 bases; nucleotides outside the gene matches: 2. The CDR3 sequence is CAIRGQGVNEKLFF. In DNA, the CDR3 is TGTGCCATCAGAGGACAGGGGGTTAATGAAAAACTGTTTTTT.

The gene calls are TRBV19 and TRBJ1-6, with D unresolved. Deletions cut 3 bases from V and 4 bases from J, with 7 bases between. This CDR3 has 14 residues. Per the germline V gene, CDR1 is LNHDA and CDR2 is SQIVND (reference sequence). The chain's CDR3 is CASSIGVYNSPLHF. The CDR3 DNA sequence: TGTGCCAGTAGTATTGGGGTTTATAATTCACCCCTCCACTTT.

This rearrangement joins TRBV6-6 to TRBJ2-6, with D perhaps matching TRBD1 (6 bases). V was cut by 4 bases and J by 1 base, with 11 bases left in between. This CDR3 comprises 16 residues. The V gene's germline CDR1 is MNHNY and CDR2 SVGAGI (reference sequence). The CDR3 DNA follows: TGTGCCAGCAGTTCCGCAGGGGTTTCTGGGGCCAACGTCCTGACTTTC. The encoded protein is CASSSAGVSGANVLTF.

The chain carries TRBV30 and TRBJ2-3; no definite D call. The germline CDR1 and CDR2 sequences are GTSNPN and SVGIG (reference sequence). This CDR3 is 11 amino acids long. V shed 1 base and J shed 5 bases, with 4 bases lying between them. The DNA of the CDR3 is TGTGCCTGGAGTGATGAAGATACGCAGTATTTT. Its protein is CAWSDEDTQYF.

The chain uses TRBV4-1 and TRBJ1-3; D may be TRBD1 (6 bases). Per the germline V gene, CDR1 is MGHRA and CDR2 is YSYEKL. The length of the CDR3 is 16 residues. Between the trimmed V and J ends, which lost 1 base and 0 bases, there was a span of 10 bases. The CDR3 region is CASSQGRGYSGNTIYF. The CDR3 coding sequence is TGCGCCAGCAGCCAAGGCAGGGGATACTCTGGAAACACCATATATTTT.

The rearrangement uses TRBV10-3 and TRBJ1-2; D not resolved. Germline V gives CDR1 ENHRY, CDR2 SYGVKD. V was pared by 5 bases and J by 8 bases, with 15 bases between. This CDR3 is built from 13 residues. The CDR3 sequence is CAISRAGEGGYTF. Here the CDR3 DNA reads TGTGCCATCAGTAGAGCCGGGGAAGGGGGCTACACCTTC.

The rearrangement joins TRBV27 to TRBJ1-5; D gene uncertain. Germline values: CDR1 MNHEY, CDR2 SMNVEV (reference sequence). The ends were cut back, 4 bases at V and 0 bases at J, with 16 bases in the middle. This CDR3 region has 17 residues. CDR3 nucleotide sequence: TGTGCCAGCAGTTCGATGGGTGGGCCGTATAGCAATCAGCCCCAGCATTTT. Its translation is CASSSMGGPYSNQPQHF.

The chain couples TRBV7-2 to TRBJ1-1; D gene ambiguous. Trimming removed 1 base from V and 1 base from J, with 13 bases in between. The germline V gene encodes CDR1 SGHTA and CDR2 FQGNSA. The CDR3 is 16 amino acids. CDR3 protein: CASSLVAARRNTEAFF. The CDR3, as DNA: TGTGCCAGCAGCTTAGTCGCGGCTCGACGGAACACTGAAGCTTTCTTT.

This clone has only a few counts. The gene calls are TRBV5-6 and TRBJ1-1, with D unresolved. The V and J ends lost 1 base and 1 base respectively, with 5 bases between them. The germline V gene encodes CDR1 SGHDT and CDR2 YYEEEE. The CDR3 runs 13 residues. CDR3 sequence: CASSLFANTEAFF. The CDR3 region has the DNA TGTGCCAGCAGCTTGTTTGCGAACACTGAAGCTTTCTTT.

The chain has TRBV24-1 and TRBJ2-5; no reliable D call. The germline CDR1 and CDR2 sequences are KGHDR and SFDVKD. CDR3 length: 15 residues. The V end was cut by 3 bases, the J end by 1 base, with 11 bases between. The CDR3 loop is CATSDPRMGQETQYF. DNA for the CDR3: TGTGCCACCAGTGATCCCCGGATGGGCCAAGAGACCCAGTACTTC.

The chain combines TRBV6-2 or TRBV6-3 with TRBJ2-3; the match to TRBD2 covers 11 bases. Germline V gene lookup returns CDR1 MNHEY and CDR2 SVGEGT. J was trimmed by 1 base and V by 5 bases; bases with no gene match: 5. The CDR3 loop spans 16 amino acids. This CDR3 is CASSAGLAGGTDTQYF. The CDR3 coding sequence is TGTGCCAGCAGTGCCGGACTAGCGGGCGGCACAGATACGCAGTATTTT.

V usage is TRBV30 and J usage is TRBJ2-1, with D tentatively TRBD1 or TRBD2 (8 bases each). The germline V gene has CDR1 GTSNPN and CDR2 SVGIG (reference sequence). V was cut by 4 bases and J by 14 bases, with 21 bases left in between. The CDR3 totals 13 residues. The CDR3 loop is CAWTQLIAGQEFF. CDR3 nucleotides: TGTGCCTGGACCCAACTCATAGCGGGACAGGAGTTCTTC.

CDR3 amino acids: CASSTSFYGYTF. CDR3 in DNA: TGCGCCAGCAGCACTAGCTTTTATGGCTACACCTTC. V usage is TRBV5-1 and J usage is TRBJ1-2; D is unresolved. Trimming took 4 bases from V and 5 from J, leaving 9 bases between them. This CDR3 spans 12 amino acids. Germline V CDR1 and CDR2: SGHRS, YFSETQ. Variable domain in full (rest from reference TRBV5-1 and TRBJ1-2): KAGVTQTPRYLIKTRGQQVTLSCSPISGHRSVSWYQQTPGQGLQFLFEYFSETQRNKGNFPGRFSGRQFSNSRSEMNVSTLELGDSALYLCASSTSFYGYTFGSGTRLTVV.

The V and J genes are TRBV28 and TRBJ1-5; D might be TRBD1 (6 bases). CDR1 and CDR2 (germline): MDHEN, SYDVKM. The ends were cut back, 10 bases at V and 5 bases at J, with 18 bases in the middle. The CDR3 totals 14 residues. The CDR3 spells CATDRRQGYQPQHF. As DNA, the CDR3 is TGTGCCACTGACAGGCGACAAGGGTATCAGCCCCAGCATTTT.

The genes are TRBV30 and TRBJ2-7, with D possibly matching TRBD2 (7 bases). Between the trimmed V and J ends, which lost 3 bases and 4 bases, there was a span of 16 bases. There are 14 residues in the CDR3. The germline gives CDR1 GTSNPN, CDR2 SVGIG (reference sequence). The CDR3 region has the DNA TGTGCCTGGAGGGGGGGGCAGGGTACTTACGAGCAGTACTTC. Its translation: CAWRGGQGTYEQYF. The whole variable domain, remainder taken from reference TRBV30 and TRBJ2-7, is SQTIHQWPATLVQPVGSPLSLECTVEGTSNPNLYWYRQAAGRGLQLLFYSVGIGQISSEVPQNLSASRPQDRQFILSSKKLLLSDSGFYLCAWRGGQGTYEQYFGPGTRLTVT.

This clone was detected once. The chain is built from TRBV18 and TRBJ1-3; no firm D call. The V and J ends lost 4 bases and 3 bases respectively, with 13 bases between them. Germline V gene data show CDR1 as KGHSH and CDR2 as LQKENI. This CDR3 is built from 15 residues. CDR3 nucleotides: TGTGCCAGCTCACTAACGGTGTGGGATGGAAACACCATATATTTT. Residues: CASSLTVWDGNTIYF.

The chain is built from TRBV5-4 and TRBJ2-7, with 8 bases aligning to TRBD2. This CDR3 has 18 amino acids. The trim removed 0 bases at V and 3 bases at J, leaving 14 bases unmatched. Germline values: CDR1 SGHNT, CDR2 YYREEE (reference sequence). The DNA of the CDR3 is TGTGCCAGCAGCTTGGGCGGGCTAGCGGGCCGCCTAGGCTACGAGCAGTACTTC. Protein sequence: CASSLGGLAGRLGYEQYF.

The rearrangement uses TRBV19 and TRBJ1-1; unclear D gene. Germline V gene data show CDR1 as LNHDA and CDR2 as SQIVND (reference sequence). V lost 5 bases to trimming and J lost 11 bases, with 12 bases between them. The CDR3 has 11 residues. DNA of the CDR3: TGTGCCAGTAGTCGGGCCTTGTCGGCTTTCTTT. Translated: CASSRALSAFF.

This clone was detected only a few times. The V call is TRBV30, the J call TRBJ1-1; a weak D match, TRBD1 (6 bases). Germline loops: CDR1 GTSNPN, CDR2 SVGIG (reference sequence). The CDR3 runs to 17 residues. V dropped 8 bases and J dropped 1 base, with 26 bases sitting between them. The CDR3: CASSSLTGPRGNTEAFF. The CDR3 nucleotides are TGTGCCAGCTCGTCATTGACAGGCCCCCGCGGGAACACTGAAGCTTTCTTT.

The CDR3 nucleotides read TGTGCCTGGAGGGAGCGGGGTAGCACAGATACGCAGTATTTT. It yields the protein CAWRERGSTDTQYF. The J gene is TRBJ2-3, the V gene TRBV30; TRBD2 aligns across 7 bases. CDR3 length equals 14 residues. Germline values: CDR1 GTSNPN, CDR2 SVGIG (reference sequence). V was clipped by 3 bases and J by 0 bases; unmatched bases: 3.

The chain has TRBV5-1 and TRBJ1-1, with TRBD1 matching 10 bases. V was pared by 4 bases and J by 2 bases, with 5 bases of the junction left unmatched. CDR1 is SGHRS, CDR2 YFSETQ, per germline. CDR3 length: 15 amino acids. CDR3 DNA: TGCGCCAGCAGCGGCCGACAGGGGGCAAACACTGAAGCTTTCTTT. Its translation: CASSGRQGANTEAFF. Full variable domain (remainder filled in from reference TRBV5-1 and TRBJ1-1): KAGVTQTPRYLIKTRGQQVTLSCSPISGHRSVSWYQQTPGQGLQFLFEYFSETQRNKGNFPGRFSGRQFSNSRSEMNVSTLELGDSALYLCASSGRQGANTEAFFGQGTRLTVV.

The chain carries TRBV7-2 and TRBJ2-7, with a tentative D call TRBD1 (5 bases). In germline, CDR1 is SGHTA, CDR2 FQGNSA. Trimming stripped 1 base from V and 7 bases from J, with 14 bases between. This CDR3 region has 14 residues. CDR3 nucleotide sequence: TGTGCCAGCAGCTTAGGGGGCTCGACGCGGGAGCAGTACTTC. Its translation: CASSLGGSTREQYF.